Reported below is one TCR beta chain. The target antigen is unknown. The sample belongs to a study of persistence of HIV-infected CD4 T cells. Sequencing used immunoSEQ version 4 in survey mode. Repertoires were generated with immunoSEQ multiplex PCR, while TCRdb's copy carries only in-frame clones and drops some. The sample consists of tens of thousands of clones, about 69% of them appearing once. Overlapping HIV-1 Gag 15-mer peptides at approximately 1 ug per peptide per mL were used. CD40L/CD69 double-negative CD45RO-high memory CD4+ T cells were collected. The germline CDR1 and CDR2 sequences are SGHDN and FVKESK. V was shortened by 4 bases and J by 3 bases, with 13 bases between the two germline ends. The CDR3 loop spans 15 amino acids.

Here the sequenced sample was CD4+ T cells sorted from PBMCs after 18-hour stimulation, taken from a patient who received antiretroviral therapy. This TCR derives from an adult man with HIV who was CMV-seropositive. The V gene is TRBV14, the J gene TRBJ2-1; D unresolved. This CDR3 reads CASSRGTGFYNEQFF. The CDR3 bases are TGTGCCAGCAGCCGAGGTACGGGTTTCTACAATGAGCAGTTCTTC. The full variable domain, with the rest looked up from reference TRBV14 and TRBJ2-1, is EAGVTQFPSHSVIEKGQTVTLRCDPISGHDNLYWYRRVMGKEIKFLLHFVKESKQDESGMPNNRFLAERTGGTYSTLKVQPAELEDSGVYFCASSRGTGFYNEQFFGPGTRLTVL.